This TCR beta chain was retrieved from a study of shared clonotypes between healthy human individuals. Findings of the study overall: Sharing across four donors was seen in 4.5% to 5.5% of naive CD4 clonotypes.

Produced via immunoSEQ multiplex PCR; TCRdb's table is partial and in-frame only. The sample shows 2 million to 2.5 million clones, 95% of them seen only once. Germline V gives CDR1 MNHEY, CDR2 SMNVEV (reference sequence). This CDR3 contains 16 residues. Unmatched junction bases numbered 7, after V lost 4 bases and J lost 0 bases. As for this clone: No antigen is known for it.

The sequenced material came from naive CD4+ T cells sorted from blood. As to subset: CD45RA+ positively selected. This clonotype was sampled from a man younger than 30 in good health. The chain joins TRBV27 to TRBJ1-2, with 8 nucleotides matching TRBD1. Here the CDR3 reads CASSYLGQGANYGYTF. The CDR3 coding sequence is TGTGCCAGCAGTTACCTCGGACAGGGAGCTAACTATGGCTACACCTTC.